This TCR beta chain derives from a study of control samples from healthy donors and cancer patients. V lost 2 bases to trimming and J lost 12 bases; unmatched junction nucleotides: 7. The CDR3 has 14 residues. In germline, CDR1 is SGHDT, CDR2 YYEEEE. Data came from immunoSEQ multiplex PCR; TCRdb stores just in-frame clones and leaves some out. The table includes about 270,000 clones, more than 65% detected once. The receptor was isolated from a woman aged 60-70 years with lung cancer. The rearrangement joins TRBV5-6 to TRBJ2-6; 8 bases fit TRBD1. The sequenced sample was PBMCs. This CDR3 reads CASSLGGQASVLTF. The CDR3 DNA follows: TGTGCCAGCAGCTTAGGGGGACAGGCGAGCGTCCTGACTTTC.